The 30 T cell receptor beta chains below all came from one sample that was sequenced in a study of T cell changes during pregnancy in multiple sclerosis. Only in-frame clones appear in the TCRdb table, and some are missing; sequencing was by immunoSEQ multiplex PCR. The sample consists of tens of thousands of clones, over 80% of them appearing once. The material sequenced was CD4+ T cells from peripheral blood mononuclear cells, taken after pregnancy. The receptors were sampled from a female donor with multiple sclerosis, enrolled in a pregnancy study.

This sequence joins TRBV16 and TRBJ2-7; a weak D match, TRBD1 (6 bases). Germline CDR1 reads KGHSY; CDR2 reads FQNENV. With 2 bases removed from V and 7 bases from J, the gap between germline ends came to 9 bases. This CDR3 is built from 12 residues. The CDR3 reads CASSQGGQEQYF. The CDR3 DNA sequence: TGTGCCAGCAGCCAAGGGGGACAAGAGCAGTACTTC.

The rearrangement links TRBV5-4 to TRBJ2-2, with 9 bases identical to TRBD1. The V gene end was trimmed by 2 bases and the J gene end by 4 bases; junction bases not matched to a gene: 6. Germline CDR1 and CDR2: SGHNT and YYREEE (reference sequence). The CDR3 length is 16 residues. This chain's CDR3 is CASSLPGQGITGELFF. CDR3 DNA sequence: TGTGCCAGCAGCTTACCCGGACAGGGGATCACCGGGGAGCTGTTTTTT.

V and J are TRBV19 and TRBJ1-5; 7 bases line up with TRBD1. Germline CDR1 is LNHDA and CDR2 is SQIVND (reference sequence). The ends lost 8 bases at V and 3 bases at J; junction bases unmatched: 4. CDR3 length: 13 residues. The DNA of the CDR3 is TGTGCCAGTTCGGGACAGATCAATCAGCCCCAGCATTTT. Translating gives CASSGQINQPQHF.

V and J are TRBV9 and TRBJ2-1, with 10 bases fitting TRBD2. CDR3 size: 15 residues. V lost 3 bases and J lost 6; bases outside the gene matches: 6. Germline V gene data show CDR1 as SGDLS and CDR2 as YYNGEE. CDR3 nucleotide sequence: TGTGCCAGCAGCGCGGGACTAGCGTTAATCAATGAGCAGTTCTTC. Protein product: CASSAGLALINEQFF.

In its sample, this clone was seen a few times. This CDR3 reads CASSIGDRGERTF. In nucleotides, the CDR3 is TGTGCCAGTAGTATTGGGGACAGGGGAGAAAGGACCTTC. The rearrangement links TRBV19 to TRBJ1-2, with TRBD1 matching 10 bases. V lost 3 bases, J lost 14 bases, and 9 bases stayed unmatched. CDR1 and CDR2 (germline): LNHDA, SQIVND (reference sequence). The CDR3 runs 13 residues.

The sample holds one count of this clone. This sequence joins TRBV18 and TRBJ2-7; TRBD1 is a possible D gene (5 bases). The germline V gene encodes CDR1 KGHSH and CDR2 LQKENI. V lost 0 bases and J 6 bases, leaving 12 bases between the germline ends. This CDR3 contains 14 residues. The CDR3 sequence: CASSPPRDRGEQYF. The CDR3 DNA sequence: TGTGCCAGCTCACCACCCCGTGACAGAGGCGAGCAGTACTTC.

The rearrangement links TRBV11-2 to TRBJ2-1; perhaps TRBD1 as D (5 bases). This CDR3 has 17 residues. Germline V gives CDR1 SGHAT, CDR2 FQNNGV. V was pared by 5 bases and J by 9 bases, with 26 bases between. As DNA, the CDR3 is TGTGCCAGCAGCCGGACAATCGCAAAGTTCTCAGCCGGTGAGCAGTTCTTC. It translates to CASSRTIAKFSAGEQFF. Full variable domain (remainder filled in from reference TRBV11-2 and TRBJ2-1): EAGVAQSPRYKIIEKRQSVAFWCNPISGHATLYWYQQILGQGPKLLIQFQNNGVVDDSQLPKDRFSAERLKGVDSTLKIQPAKLEDSAVYLCASSRTIAKFSAGEQFFGPGTRLTVL.

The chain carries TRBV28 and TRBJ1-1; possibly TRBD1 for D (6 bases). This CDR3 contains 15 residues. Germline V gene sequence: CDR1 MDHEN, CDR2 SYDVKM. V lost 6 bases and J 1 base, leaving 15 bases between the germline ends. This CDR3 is CASRDSLGPNTEAFF. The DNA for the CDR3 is TGTGCCAGCAGGGACAGTCTAGGGCCGAACACTGAAGCTTTCTTT. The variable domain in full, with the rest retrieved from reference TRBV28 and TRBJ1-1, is DVKVTQSSRYLVKRTGEKVFLECVQDMDHENMFWYRQDPGLGLRLIYFSYDVKMKEKGDIPEGYSVSREKKERFSLILESASTNQTSMYLCASRDSLGPNTEAFFGQGTRLTVV.

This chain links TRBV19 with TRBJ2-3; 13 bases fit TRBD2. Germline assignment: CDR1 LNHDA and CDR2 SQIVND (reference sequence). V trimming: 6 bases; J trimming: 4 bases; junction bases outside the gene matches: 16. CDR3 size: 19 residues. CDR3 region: CASRNGTSGTLDPPDTQYF. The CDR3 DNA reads TGTGCCAGTAGGAATGGGACTAGCGGGACTCTCGATCCCCCAGATACGCAGTATTTT. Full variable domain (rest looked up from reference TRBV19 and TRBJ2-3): DGGITQSPKYLFRKEGQNVTLSCEQNLNHDAMYWYRQDPGQGLRLIYYSQIVNDFQKGDIAEGYSVSREKKESFPLTVTSAQKNPTAFYLCASRNGTSGTLDPPDTQYFGPGTRLTVL.

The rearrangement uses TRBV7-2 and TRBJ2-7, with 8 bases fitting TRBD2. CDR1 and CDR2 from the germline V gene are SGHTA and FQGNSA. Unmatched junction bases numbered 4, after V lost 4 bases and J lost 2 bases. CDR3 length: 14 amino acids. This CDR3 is CASSSGGVPYEQYF. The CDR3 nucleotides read TGTGCCAGCAGCTCCGGGGGGGTCCCCTACGAGCAGTACTTC.

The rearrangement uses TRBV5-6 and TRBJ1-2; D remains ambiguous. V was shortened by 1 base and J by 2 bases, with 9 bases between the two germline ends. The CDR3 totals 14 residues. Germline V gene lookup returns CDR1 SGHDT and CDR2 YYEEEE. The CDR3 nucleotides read TGTGCCAGCAGCTTGCTTACTGAGAACTATGGCTACACCTTC. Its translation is CASSLLTENYGYTF.

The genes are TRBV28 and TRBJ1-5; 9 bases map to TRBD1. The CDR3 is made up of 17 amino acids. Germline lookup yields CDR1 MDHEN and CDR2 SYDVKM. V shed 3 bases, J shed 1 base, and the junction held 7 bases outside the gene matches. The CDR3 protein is CASSFQQGATSNQPQHF. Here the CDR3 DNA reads TGTGCCAGCAGTTTCCAACAGGGGGCGACGAGCAATCAGCCCCAGCATTTT.

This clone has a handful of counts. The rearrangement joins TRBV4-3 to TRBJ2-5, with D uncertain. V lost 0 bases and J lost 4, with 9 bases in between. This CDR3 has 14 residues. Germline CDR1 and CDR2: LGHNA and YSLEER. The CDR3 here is CASSQDAGLETQYF. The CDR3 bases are TGCGCCAGCAGCCAAGATGCAGGATTAGAGACCCAGTACTTC.

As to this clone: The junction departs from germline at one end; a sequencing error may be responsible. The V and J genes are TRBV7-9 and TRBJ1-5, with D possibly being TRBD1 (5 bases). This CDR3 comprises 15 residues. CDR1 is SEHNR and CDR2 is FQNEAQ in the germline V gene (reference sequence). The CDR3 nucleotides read TGTGTCAGCAGCGCCGATACAGGCCCCAATCAGCCCCAGCATTTT. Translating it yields CVSSADTGPNQPQHF.

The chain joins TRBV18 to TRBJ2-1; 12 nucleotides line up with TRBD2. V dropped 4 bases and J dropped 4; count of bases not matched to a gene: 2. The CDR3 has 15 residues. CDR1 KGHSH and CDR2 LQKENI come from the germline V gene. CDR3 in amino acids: CASSLGTSGYNEQFF. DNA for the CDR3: TGTGCCAGCTCACTCGGGACTAGCGGGTACAATGAGCAGTTCTTC. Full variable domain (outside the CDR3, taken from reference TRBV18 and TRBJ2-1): NAGVMQNPRHLVRRRGQEARLRCSPMKGHSHVYWYRQLPEEGLKFMVYLQKENIIDESGMPKERFSAEFPKEGPSILRIQQVVRGDSAAYFCASSLGTSGYNEQFFGPGTRLTVL.

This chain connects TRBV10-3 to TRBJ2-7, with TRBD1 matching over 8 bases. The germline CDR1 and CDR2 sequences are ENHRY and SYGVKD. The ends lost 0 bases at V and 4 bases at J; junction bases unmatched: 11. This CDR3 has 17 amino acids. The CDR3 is CAISESAGGPNPYEQYF. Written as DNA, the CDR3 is TGTGCCATCAGTGAGTCGGCAGGGGGCCCCAATCCGTACGAGCAGTACTTC.

The CDR3 spells CASSSGGSGSNTGELFF. In DNA, the CDR3 is TGCGCCAGCAGCTCCGGGGGTAGCGGGAGTAACACCGGGGAGCTGTTTTTT. This chain joins TRBV5-1 and TRBJ2-2, with TRBD2 matching over 9 bases. The germline V gene has CDR1 SGHRS and CDR2 YFSETQ. This CDR3 contains 17 residues. With 3 bases clipped from V and 2 bases from J, the junction kept 8 bases outside the gene matches.

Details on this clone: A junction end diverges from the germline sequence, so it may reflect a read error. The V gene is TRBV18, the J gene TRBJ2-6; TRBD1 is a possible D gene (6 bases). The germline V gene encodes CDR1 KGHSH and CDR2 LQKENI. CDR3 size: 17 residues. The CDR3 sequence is CASSPTGRSSGANVLAF. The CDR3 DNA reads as TGTGCCAGCTCACCCACAGGGAGAAGCTCTGGGGCCAACGTCCTGGCTTTC.

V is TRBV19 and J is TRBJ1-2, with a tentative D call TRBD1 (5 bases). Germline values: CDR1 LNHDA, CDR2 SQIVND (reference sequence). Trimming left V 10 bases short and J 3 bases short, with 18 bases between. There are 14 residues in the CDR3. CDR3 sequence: CATTPRGGDYGYTF. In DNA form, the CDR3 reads TGTGCCACCACCCCCCGCGGGGGTGACTATGGCTACACCTTC.

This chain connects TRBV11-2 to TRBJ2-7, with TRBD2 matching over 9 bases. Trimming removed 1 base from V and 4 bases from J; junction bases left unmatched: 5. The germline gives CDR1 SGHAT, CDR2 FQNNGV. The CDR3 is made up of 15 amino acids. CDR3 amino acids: CASSLGGGRGYEQYF. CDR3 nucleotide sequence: TGTGCCAGCAGCTTAGGTGGCGGGAGGGGATACGAGCAGTACTTC.

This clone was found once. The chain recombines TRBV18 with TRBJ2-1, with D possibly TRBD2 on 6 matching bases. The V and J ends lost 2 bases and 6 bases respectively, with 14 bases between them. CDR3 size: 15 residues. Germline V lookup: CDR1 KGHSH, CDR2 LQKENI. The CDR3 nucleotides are TGTGCCAGCTCACCAGGGGCGGGACTCCCCAATGAGCAGTTCTTC. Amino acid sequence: CASSPGAGLPNEQFF.

The CDR3 nucleotides are TGTGCCAGCAGCCCGCGGGAGGTCAAGTGGAATGAGCAGTTCTTC. Protein sequence: CASSPREVKWNEQFF. The rearrangement links TRBV7-3 to TRBJ2-1; 8 nucleotides agree with TRBD2. V was pared by 5 bases and J by 7 bases, with 10 bases of the junction left unmatched. Germline values: CDR1 SGHTA, CDR2 FQGTGA. The length of the CDR3 is 15 residues.

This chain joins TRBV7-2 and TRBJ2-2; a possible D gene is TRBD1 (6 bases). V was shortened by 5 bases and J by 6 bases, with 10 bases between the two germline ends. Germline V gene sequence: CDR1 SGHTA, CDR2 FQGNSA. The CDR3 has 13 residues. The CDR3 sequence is CASSGQGSGELFF. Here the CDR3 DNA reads TGTGCCAGCAGCGGTCAGGGGTCCGGGGAGCTGTTTTTT.

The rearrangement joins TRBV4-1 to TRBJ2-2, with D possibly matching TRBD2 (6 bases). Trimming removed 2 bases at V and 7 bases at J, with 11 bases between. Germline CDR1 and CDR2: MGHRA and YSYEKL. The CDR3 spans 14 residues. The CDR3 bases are TGCGCCAGCAGCCAATCCGTAGCGGTCGGGGAGCTGTTTTTT. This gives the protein CASSQSVAVGELFF.

The CDR3 DNA reads as TGCGCCAGCAGTCGACAGGGGGAGGTCTCTGGGGCCAACGTCCTGACTTTC. Its translation: CASSRQGEVSGANVLTF. V usage is TRBV5-1 and J usage is TRBJ2-6; 9 bases match TRBD1. The length of the CDR3 is 17 residues. Losses at the gene ends were 5 bases for V and 0 bases for J; bases not matched to a gene: 6. Germline CDR1 SGHRS, CDR2 YFSETQ.

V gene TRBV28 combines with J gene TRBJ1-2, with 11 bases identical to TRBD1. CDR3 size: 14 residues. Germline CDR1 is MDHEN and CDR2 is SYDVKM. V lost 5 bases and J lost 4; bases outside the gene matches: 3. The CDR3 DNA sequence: TGTGCCAGCAGTCCCGGGACAGGGGGCTATGGCTACACCTTC. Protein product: CASSPGTGGYGYTF.

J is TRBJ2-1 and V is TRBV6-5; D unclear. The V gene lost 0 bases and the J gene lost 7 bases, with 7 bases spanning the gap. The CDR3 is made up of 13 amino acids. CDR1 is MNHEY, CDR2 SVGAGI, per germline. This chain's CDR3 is CASSYSRENEQFF. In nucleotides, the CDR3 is TGTGCCAGCAGTTACTCGAGAGAGAATGAGCAGTTCTTC.

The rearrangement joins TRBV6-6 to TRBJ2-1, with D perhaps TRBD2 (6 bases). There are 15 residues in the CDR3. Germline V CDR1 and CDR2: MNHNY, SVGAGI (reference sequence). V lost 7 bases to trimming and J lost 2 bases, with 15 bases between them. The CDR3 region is CASNVGGTTYNEQFF. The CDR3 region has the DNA TGTGCCAGCAACGTGGGCGGGACCACCTACAATGAGCAGTTCTTC.

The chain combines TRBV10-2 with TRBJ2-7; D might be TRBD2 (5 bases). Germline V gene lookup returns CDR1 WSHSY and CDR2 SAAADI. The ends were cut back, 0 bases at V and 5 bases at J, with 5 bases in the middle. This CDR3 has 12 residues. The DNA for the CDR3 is TGCGCCAGCAGTGAGTCCGGGGACGAGCAGTACTTC. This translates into CASSESGDEQYF.

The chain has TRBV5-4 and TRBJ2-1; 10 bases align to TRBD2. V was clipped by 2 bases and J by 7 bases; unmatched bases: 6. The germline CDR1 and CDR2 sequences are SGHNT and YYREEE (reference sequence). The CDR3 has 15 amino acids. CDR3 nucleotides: TGTGCCAGCAGCTTAAGCGGGAGGGCCAGTAATGAGCAGTTCTTC. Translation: CASSLSGRASNEQFF.